This T cell receptor (beta chain) was identified in a study of OX40 agonist ivuxolimab in advanced cancers. Background on the study: Cohort: roughly 79% men, mean age 60, aged roughly 23 to 79.

Turning to this clone: Its target is not known.

Profiling relied on immunoSEQ multiplex PCR, and the TCRdb table lists in-frame clones only, not all of them. The sample has 35,000 to 45,000 clones, 82% seen once. Regarding the study as a whole: Circulating CD4+ and CD8+ T cells showed clonal expansion by week 6 at 0.1 to 3.0 mg/kg.

CDR3 length equals 16 residues. The junction had 8 bases not matched to a gene; V was cut back by 2 bases and J by 6 bases. CDR1 SGHTA and CDR2 FQGTGA come from the germline V gene. The sequences come from CD4+ or CD8+ T cells sorted from blood, collected in a trial of the OX40 agonist ivuxolimab. This clonotype was sampled from an adult with an advanced solid tumor such as melanoma, head and neck, liver or kidney cancer. The chain links TRBV7-3 to TRBJ2-3; 10 nucleotides match TRBD2. The CDR3 nucleotides read TGTGCCAGCAGCTTATCCCAGCGGGGGGGCCGCGATACGCAGTATTTT. This translates into CASSLSQRGGRDTQYF.